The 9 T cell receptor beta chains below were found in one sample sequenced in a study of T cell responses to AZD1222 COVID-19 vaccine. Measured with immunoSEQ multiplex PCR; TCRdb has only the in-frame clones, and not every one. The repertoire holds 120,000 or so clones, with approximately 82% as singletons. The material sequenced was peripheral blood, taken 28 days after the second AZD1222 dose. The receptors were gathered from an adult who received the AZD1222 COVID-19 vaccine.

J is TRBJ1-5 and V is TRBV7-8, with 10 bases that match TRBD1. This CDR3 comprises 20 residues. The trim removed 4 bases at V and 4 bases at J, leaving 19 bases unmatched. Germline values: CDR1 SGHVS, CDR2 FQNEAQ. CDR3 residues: CASSSYTLFRDRGRNQPQHF. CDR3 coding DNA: TGTGCCAGCAGCTCCTACACCTTATTCCGGGACAGGGGCCGTAATCAGCCCCAGCATTTT. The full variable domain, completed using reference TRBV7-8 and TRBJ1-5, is GAGVSQSPRYKVAKRGQDVALRCDPISGHVSLFWYQQALGQGPEFLTYFQNEAQLDKSGLPSDRFFAERPEGSVSTLKIQRTQQEDSAVYLCASSSYTLFRDRGRNQPQHFGDGTRLSIL.

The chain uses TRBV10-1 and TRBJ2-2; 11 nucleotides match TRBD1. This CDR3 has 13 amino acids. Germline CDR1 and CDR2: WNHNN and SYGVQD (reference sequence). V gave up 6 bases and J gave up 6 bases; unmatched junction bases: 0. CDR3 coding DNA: TGCGCCAGCAGGGGACAGGGGGCCGGGGAGCTGTTTTTT. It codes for CASRGQGAGELFF.

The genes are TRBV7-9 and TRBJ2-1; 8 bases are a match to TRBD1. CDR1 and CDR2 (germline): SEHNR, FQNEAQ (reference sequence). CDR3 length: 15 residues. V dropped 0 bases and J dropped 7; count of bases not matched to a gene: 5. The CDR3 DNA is TGTGCCAGCAGCTTAGCCGGACAGGGTCGTAATGAGCAGTTCTTC. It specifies CASSLAGQGRNEQFF.

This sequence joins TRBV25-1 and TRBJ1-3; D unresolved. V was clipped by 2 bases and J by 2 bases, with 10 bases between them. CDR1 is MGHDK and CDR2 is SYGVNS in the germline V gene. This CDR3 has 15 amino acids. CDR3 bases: TGTGCCAGCAGTGAACGCCGGGGTACTGGAAACACCATATATTTT. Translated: CASSERRGTGNTIYF.

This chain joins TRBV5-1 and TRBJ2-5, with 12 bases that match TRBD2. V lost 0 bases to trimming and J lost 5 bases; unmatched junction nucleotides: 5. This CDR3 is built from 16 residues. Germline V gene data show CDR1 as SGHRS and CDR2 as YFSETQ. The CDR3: CASSLGPSGGAETQYF. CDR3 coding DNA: TGCGCCAGCAGCTTGGGCCCTAGCGGGGGGGCGGAGACCCAGTACTTC.

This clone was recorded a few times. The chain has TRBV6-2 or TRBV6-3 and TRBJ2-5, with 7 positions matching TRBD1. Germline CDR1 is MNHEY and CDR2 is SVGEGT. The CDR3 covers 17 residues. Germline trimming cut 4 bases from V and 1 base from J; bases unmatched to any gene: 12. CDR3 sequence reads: CASSSPPGTDPQETQYF. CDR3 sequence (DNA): TGTGCCAGCAGTTCACCCCCCGGGACAGACCCCCAAGAGACCCAGTACTTC.

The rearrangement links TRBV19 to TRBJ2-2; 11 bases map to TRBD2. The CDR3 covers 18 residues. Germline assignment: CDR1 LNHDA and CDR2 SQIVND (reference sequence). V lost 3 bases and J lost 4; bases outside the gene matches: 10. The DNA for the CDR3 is TGTGCCAGTAGTATCGGAGTAGGTAGCGGGGGGGCCACCGGGGAGCTGTTTTTT. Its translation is CASSIGVGSGGATGELFF.

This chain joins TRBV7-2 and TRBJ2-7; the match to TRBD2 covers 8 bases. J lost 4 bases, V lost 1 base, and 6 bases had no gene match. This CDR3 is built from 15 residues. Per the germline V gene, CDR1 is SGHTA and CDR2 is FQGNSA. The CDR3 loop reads CASSLDGGGRYEQYF. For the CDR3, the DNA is TGTGCCAGCAGCTTAGATGGCGGGGGGCGGTACGAGCAGTACTTC.

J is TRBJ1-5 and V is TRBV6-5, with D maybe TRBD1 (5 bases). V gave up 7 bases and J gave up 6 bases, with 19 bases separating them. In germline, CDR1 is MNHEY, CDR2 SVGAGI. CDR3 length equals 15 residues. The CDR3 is CASKLGERDFQPQHF. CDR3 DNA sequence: TGTGCCAGCAAACTAGGGGAGAGGGATTTTCAGCCCCAGCATTTT.